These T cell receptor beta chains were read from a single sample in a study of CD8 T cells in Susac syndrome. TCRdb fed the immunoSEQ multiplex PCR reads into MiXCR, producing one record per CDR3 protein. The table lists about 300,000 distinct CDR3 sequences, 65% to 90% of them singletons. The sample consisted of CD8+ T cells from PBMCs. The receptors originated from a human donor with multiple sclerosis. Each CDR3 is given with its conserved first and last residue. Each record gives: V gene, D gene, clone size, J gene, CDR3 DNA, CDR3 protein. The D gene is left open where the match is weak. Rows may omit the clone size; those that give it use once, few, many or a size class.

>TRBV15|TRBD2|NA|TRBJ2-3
TGTGCCACCAGCAGATACCGGACTAGCGAGACAGATACGCAGTATTTT
CATSRYRTSETDTQYF
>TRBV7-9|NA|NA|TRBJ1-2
TGTGCCAGCAGCTTAGGAGTCCGGGGGCTTAACTATGGCTACACCTTC
CASSLGVRGLNYGYTF
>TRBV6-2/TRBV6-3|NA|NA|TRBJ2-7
TGTGCCATCTCCATGGGAACGTACGAGCAGTACTTC
CAISMGTYEQYF
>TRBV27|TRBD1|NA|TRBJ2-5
TGTGCCAGCAGTTCGGACCGGGACAGGGTTGTGGAGACCCAGTACTTC
CASSSDRDRVVETQYF
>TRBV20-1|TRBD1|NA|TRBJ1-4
TGCAGTGCTAGATGGGGAGGGACAGACAATGAAAAACTGTTTTTT
CSARWGGTDNEKLFF
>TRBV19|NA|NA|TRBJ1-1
TGTGCCAGTAGTATCTCCGGGGGCGCGCGCACTGAAGCTTTCTTT
CASSISGGARTEAFF
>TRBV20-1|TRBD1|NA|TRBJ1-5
TGCAGTGCTAGAGATATAAGGGACAGGGGGCATAGATCCAATCAGCCCCAGCATTTT
CSARDIRDRGHRSNQPQHF
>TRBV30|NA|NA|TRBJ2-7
TGTGCCTGGAGTTTTGGAACCTACGAGCAGTACTTC
CAWSFGTYEQYF
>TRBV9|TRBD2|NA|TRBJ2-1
TGTGCCAGCAGCGTAGTATACAGCGGGAGTCGAAGTAATGAGCAGTTCTTC
CASSVVYSGSRSNEQFF
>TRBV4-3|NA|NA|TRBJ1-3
TGCGCCAGCAGCCAGTCCTCGACCCAAGGATTGTCTGGAAACACCATATATTTT
CASSQSSTQGLSGNTIYF
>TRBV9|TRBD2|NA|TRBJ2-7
TGTGCCAGCAGCGCCTCTAGCGGGAGGAACTACGAGCAGTACTTC
CASSASSGRNYEQYF
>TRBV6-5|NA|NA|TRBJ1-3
TGTGCCAGCAGTTACTTGGGGGCTGGAAACACCATATATTTT
CASSYLGAGNTIYF
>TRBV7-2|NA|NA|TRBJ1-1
TGTGCCAGCAGCGGGCGACTGGACGGGAACACTGAAGCTTTCTTT
CASSGRLDGNTEAFF
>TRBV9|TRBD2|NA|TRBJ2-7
TGTGCCAGCAGCGTAGCTCCGGGAGGTACGACCTACGAGCAGTACTTC
CASSVAPGGTTYEQYF
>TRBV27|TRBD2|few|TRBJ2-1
TGTGCCAGCAGTTTGGGGACTAGCGGGGCCAATGAGCAGTTCTTC
CASSLGTSGANEQFF
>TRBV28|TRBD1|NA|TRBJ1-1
TGTGCCAGCAGCTCACTCTCACCGGACAGGGGTGGGTCTGAAGCTTTCTTT
CASSSLSPDRGGSEAFF
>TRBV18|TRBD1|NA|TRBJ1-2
TGTGCCAGCTCACCACGGCGCAGGGGGCGTAACTATGGCTACACCTTC
CASSPRRRGRNYGYTF
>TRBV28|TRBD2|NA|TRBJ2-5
TGTGCCAGCAGTTTATCCCTAGCGGGAGACGAGGAGACCCAGTACTTC
CASSLSLAGDEETQYF
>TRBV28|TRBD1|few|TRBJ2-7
TGTGCCAGCGTTGGGACAGGGGATAGCTACGAGCAGTACTTC
CASVGTGDSYEQYF
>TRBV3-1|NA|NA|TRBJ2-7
TGTGCCAGCAGCCAATACTCTCCCGGGGCAGTGATGGACGAGCAGTACTTC
CASSQYSPGAVMDEQYF
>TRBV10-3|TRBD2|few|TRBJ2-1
TGTGCCATCAGTCTAGCGGGAGTGGGCAATGAGCAGTTCTTC
CAISLAGVGNEQFF
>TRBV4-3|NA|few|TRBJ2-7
TGCGCCAGCAGCCAAGACAGGTCGGTCGGGAACTACGAGCAGTACTTC
CASSQDRSVGNYEQYF
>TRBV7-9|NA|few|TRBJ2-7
TGTGCCAGCAGCTTTGTGACAGACGTCTCCTACGAGCAGTACTTC
CASSFVTDVSYEQYF
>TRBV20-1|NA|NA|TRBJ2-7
TGCAGTGCGGATGGGACTGACAACTTTTCCTACGAGCAGTACTTC
CSADGTDNFSYEQYF
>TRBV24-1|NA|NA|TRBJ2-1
TGTGCCACCAGTGATTTGTTTGGGGTCAATGAGCAGTTCTTC
CATSDLFGVNEQFF
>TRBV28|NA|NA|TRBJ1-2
TGTGCCAGCACCCAGACAGGTCTCTATGGCTACACCTTC
CASTQTGLYGYTF
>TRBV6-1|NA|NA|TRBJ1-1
TGTGCCAGCAGTCAAAAGGGCCGGGGTTTAAGCGCTGAAGCTTTCTTT
CASSQKGRGLSAEAFF